The source of this TCR beta chain is a study of blood T cells in healthy people across ages. Notes on the study in general: Observed TCR beta diversity per million T cells went down as age went up. This fall followed a roughly linear course with age.

In terms of origin and age, donors were healthy Caucasian individuals from Russia aged about 6 to 90. Combining a sample-barcoded 5' primer with a J-beta primer mix, a second PCR ran for about 6 to 11 cycles. From the 5' RACE reads, TCRdb called clonotypes with MiXCR, one entry per CDR3 protein. Among hundreds of thousands of distinct CDR3 sequences listed, under 55% were seen once. Only one count was recorded for this clonotype. Its antigen is unknown. This CDR3 is built from 13 residues. In germline, CDR1 is MGHDK, CDR2 SYGVNS. V lost 9 bases and J lost 7; bases outside the gene matches: 9. Sample: blood. This sequence originates from a man in his 60s in good health. The chain links TRBV25-1 to TRBJ2-7, with 10 bases fitting TRBD1. The CDR3 DNA sequence: TGTGCCAGTCAGGACAGGGGGTGGGATGAGCAGTACTTC. Its protein is CASQDRGWDEQYF.